Shown below are 20 T cell receptor beta chains from a single sample sequenced in a study of T cell repertoires in cytomegalovirus infection. MiXCR was run by TCRdb on the reads, yielding one entry per CDR3 protein. The sample lists 740,000 or so distinct CDR3 sequences; approximately 40% were seen once. Sequenced input: PBMCs. The receptors shown here come from a human donor in good health (CMV status not recorded). Some clones in this sample may be carry-over from other donors' samples.

This clonotype was counted many times. The chain combines TRBV6-1 with TRBJ2-7; possible D gene TRBD2, 5 bases. In germline, CDR1 is MNHNS, CDR2 SASEGT. CDR3 length: 13 residues. V shed 6 bases and J shed 2 bases, with 11 bases lying between them. The CDR3 DNA follows: TGTGCCAGCAGCGTGGACGGGGCCTACGAGCAGTACTTC. This codes for CASSVDGAYEQYF.

In this sample, this clonotype turned up a few times. The chain joins TRBV13 to TRBJ2-1; 8 nucleotides match TRBD2. Germline V gene data show CDR1 as PRHDT and CDR2 as FYEKMQ (reference sequence). J gave up 7 bases and V 2 bases, and 7 bases lay outside the gene matches. The CDR3 consists of 15 residues. The CDR3 nucleotides are TGTGCCAGCAGCTTATCGCGGGAGCGGGGGAATGAGCAGTTCTTC. Its protein is CASSLSRERGNEQFF.

This chain joins TRBV28 and TRBJ1-1; no reliable D call. The CDR3 totals 12 residues. The germline gives CDR1 MDHEN, CDR2 SYDVKM. Between the trimmed V and J ends, which lost 2 bases and 3 bases, there was a span of 4 bases. The CDR3 bases are TGTGCCAGCAGTTTACCTTACACTGAAGCTTTCTTT. This translates into CASSLPYTEAFF.

This rearrangement joins TRBV6-5 to TRBJ2-7; D is unresolved. The J call may be mistaken, given a closer DNA end match to TRBJ2-1. Looked up from germline, CDR1 is MNHEY and CDR2 is SVGAGI. The CDR3 totals 16 residues. Here the CDR3 DNA reads TGTGCCAGCAGTTACTCATCGGACCACTCTACGGACGAGCAGTTCTTC. Protein: CASSYSSDHSTDEQFF.

V is TRBV5-1 and J is TRBJ1-6; 8 nucleotides match TRBD1. Trimming took 0 bases from V and 9 from J; bases not matched to a gene: 5. The CDR3 is 15 residues long. CDR1 is SGHRS, CDR2 YFSETQ, per germline. Here the CDR3 reads CASSLARQGSSPLHF. CDR3 nucleotide sequence: TGCGCCAGCAGCTTGGCGCGACAGGGGAGTTCACCCCTCCACTTT.

This clonotype was picked up a small number of times. J is TRBJ2-3 and V is TRBV27; 12 nucleotides agree with TRBD2. Germline CDR1 MNHEY, CDR2 SMNVEV (reference sequence). The CDR3 extends over 18 amino acids. V dropped 2 bases and J dropped 2; count of bases not matched to a gene: 8. Here the CDR3 DNA reads TGTGCCAGCAGTTTAATCGCTAGCGGGGGGGTCACCACAGATACGCAGTATTTT. Amino acids: CASSLIASGGVTTDTQYF.

The gene calls are TRBV7-6 and TRBJ1-5; 8 bases agree with TRBD1. V trimming: 4 bases; J trimming: 6 bases; junction bases outside the gene matches: 5. This CDR3 has 14 amino acids. Germline CDR1 reads SGHVS; CDR2 reads FNYEAQ. The CDR3 spells CASSSDRGAQPQHF. The CDR3 DNA follows: TGTGCCAGCAGCTCCGACAGGGGTGCTCAGCCCCAGCATTTT. Complete variable domain (other parts from reference TRBV7-6 and TRBJ1-5): GAGVSQSPRYKVTKRGQDVALRCDPISGHVSLYWYRQALGQGPEFLTYFNYEAQQDKSGLPNDRFSAERPEGSISTLTIQRTEQRDSAMYRCASSSDRGAQPQHFGDGTRLSIL.

The V call is TRBV5-4, the J call TRBJ2-1; possible D gene TRBD2, 5 bases. Trimming removed 1 base from V and 1 base from J, with 18 bases in between. The CDR3 spans 18 residues. Germline V gene data show CDR1 as SGHNT and CDR2 as YYREEE (reference sequence). CDR3 nucleotide sequence: TGTGCCAGCAGCTTGTCAGCTAGCCGCTACAGATCCTACAATGAGCAGTTCTTC. Translating it yields CASSLSASRYRSYNEQFF.

This clonotype was seen only once. The junction departs from the called germline gene at one end, perhaps through a read error. V and J are TRBV5-1 and TRBJ1-1; D not certain. CDR1 and CDR2 from the germline V gene are SGHRS and YFSETQ. The CDR3 is 14 amino acids. CDR3 loop: CASRLETGSGEAFF. The CDR3 bases are TGCGCCAGCAGATTGGAGACGGGGAGCGGGGAAGCTTTCTTT.

This clonotype turned up a few times. The chain is built from TRBV6-1 and TRBJ1-1; TRBD1 aligns across 8 bases. V was pared by 5 bases and J by 7 bases, with 12 bases of the junction left unmatched. Germline V gene data show CDR1 as MNHNS and CDR2 as SASEGT. The length of the CDR3 is 15 residues. CDR3 region: CASSQDRVLLSEAFF. The DNA for the CDR3 is TGTGCCAGCAGTCAGGACAGGGTTTTGTTAAGTGAAGCTTTCTTT.

This clonotype was counted a few times. The CDR3 bases are TGTGCCAGCAGTTCATTGGGGGAAGCTTTCTTT. It encodes CASSSLGEAFF. The V gene is TRBV28, the J gene TRBJ1-1; D not certain. CDR3 length: 11 amino acids. Between the trimmed V and J ends, which lost 4 bases and 8 bases, there was a span of 8 bases. Germline CDR1 MDHEN, CDR2 SYDVKM.

This clonotype was counted between two and nine times. The genes are TRBV6-1 and TRBJ1-1, with 7 bases lining up with TRBD1. The CDR3 runs to 13 residues. From germline, CDR1 is MNHNS and CDR2 SASEGT. Trimming took 2 bases from V and 4 from J; bases not matched to a gene: 1. The CDR3 sequence is CASSETGVTEAFF. Written as DNA, the CDR3 is TGTGCCAGCAGTGAAACAGGGGTCACTGAAGCTTTCTTT.

The rearrangement uses TRBV7-8 and TRBJ1-2; D gene unclear. The CDR3 has 15 residues. The germline V gene encodes CDR1 SGHVS and CDR2 FQNEAQ. Trimming pared 3 bases from V and 0 bases from J, leaving 11 bases between. The CDR3: CASSLFPFANYGYTF. The CDR3 coding sequence is TGTGCCAGCAGCTTGTTCCCTTTCGCTAACTATGGCTACACCTTC.

The genes are TRBV28 and TRBJ1-1; no reliable D call. Germline CDR1 reads MDHEN; CDR2 reads SYDVKM. There are 14 residues in the CDR3. V lost 2 bases to trimming and J lost 6 bases, with 13 bases between them. The CDR3 DNA reads TGTGCCAGCAGTTTAAGCCCCCGGATTGCTGAAGCTTTCTTT. Its protein product is CASSLSPRIAEAFF. Looking up the rest from reference TRBV28 and TRBJ1-1 gives the full variable domain: DVKVTQSSRYLVKRTGEKVFLECVQDMDHENMFWYRQDPGLGLRLIYFSYDVKMKEKGDIPEGYSVSREKKERFSLILESASTNQTSMYLCASSLSPRIAEAFFGQGTRLTVV.

A few counts support this clonotype. J is TRBJ1-2 and V is TRBV5-4, with D possibly being TRBD1 (5 bases). The CDR3 totals 13 residues. Germline assignment: CDR1 SGHNT and CDR2 YYREEE (reference sequence). Trimming stripped 1 base from V and 5 bases from J, with 9 bases between. CDR3 coding DNA: TGTGCCAGCAGCTTGCTGGGGGATTATGGCTACACCTTC. Encoded protein: CASSLLGDYGYTF.

The chain couples TRBV12-3 or TRBV12-4 to TRBJ1-1; perhaps TRBD1 as D (5 bases). Trimming left V 3 bases short and J 3 bases short, with 17 bases between. The length of the CDR3 is 16 residues. CDR3 nucleotides: TGTGCCAGCAGTTTGCGGGCTACGGGGGGGGACACTGAAGCTTTCTTT. Its protein is CASSLRATGGDTEAFF.

This clonotype was detected many times. This chain joins TRBV19 and TRBJ2-7; D gene ambiguous. Trimming left V 6 bases short and J 2 bases short, with 11 bases between. The CDR3 length is 13 residues. Germline CDR1 is LNHDA and CDR2 is SQIVND (reference sequence). The CDR3 sequence is CASSVPGPYEQYF. CDR3 nucleotide sequence: TGTGCCAGTAGCGTCCCAGGACCCTACGAGCAGTACTTC.

This clonotype occurred many times. The chain combines TRBV7-6 with TRBJ1-4; no definite D call. Germline assignment: CDR1 SGHVS and CDR2 FNYEAQ. Trimming stripped 5 bases from V and 0 bases from J, with 7 bases between. This CDR3 has 14 amino acids. CDR3 in amino acids: CASSRSATNEKLFF. Written as DNA, the CDR3 is TGTGCCAGCAGCAGATCTGCAACTAATGAAAAACTGTTTTTT.

This clonotype was counted between two and nine times. This rearrangement joins TRBV20-1 to TRBJ1-5; tentatively, D is TRBD1 (5 bases). The CDR3 is 17 amino acids. Trimming removed 0 bases from V and 7 bases from J, with 22 bases in between. Germline CDR1 reads DFQATT; CDR2 reads SNEGSKA (reference sequence). CDR3 DNA sequence: TGCAGTGCTAGAGATCGACTTGCGGGGCTTCGAGGCCAGCCCCAGCATTTT. Amino acid sequence: CSARDRLAGLRGQPQHF.

V and J are TRBV27 and TRBJ2-5; D might be TRBD1 (6 bases). V was clipped by 3 bases and J by 5 bases, with 19 bases between them. This CDR3 contains 16 residues. Germline CDR1 MNHEY, CDR2 SMNVEV (reference sequence). CDR3: CASSFLGLEQGETQYF. CDR3 sequence (DNA): TGTGCCAGCAGTTTCCTCGGACTCGAGCAGGGGGAGACCCAGTACTTC.